The clone carrying this T cell receptor (beta chain) is a singleton in its sample. The entry originates in a study of control samples from healthy donors and cancer patients. Sequencing used immunoSEQ multiplex PCR; TCRdb keeps in-frame clones, though not all of them. Here the sample spans about 100,000 clones, roughly 90% being singletons. Looked up from germline, CDR1 is SGHTS and CDR2 is YDEGEE. V lost 4 bases, J lost 2 bases, and 12 bases lay in between. This CDR3 is built from 14 residues. Sample: blood. The chain is built from TRBV5-8 and TRBJ2-5; possible D gene TRBD1, 6 bases. The source of this sequence is a woman between 50 and 59 years old in good health. CDR3 sequence reads: CASSQIDRQETQYF. CDR3 nucleotides: TGTGCCAGCAGCCAGATTGACAGGCAAGAGACCCAGTACTTC.